The rows below give T cell receptor beta chains drawn from one sample of a study of shared clonotypes between healthy human individuals. TCRdb keeps only in-frame clones here, not all; method: immunoSEQ multiplex PCR. The sample consists of roughly 1 million clones, around 82% of them appearing once. Material for sequencing was memory CD4+ T cells from PBMCs. All receptors derive from a man between 18 and 29 years old in good health. Some clones in this sample may be carry-over from other donors' samples. Each CDR3 is given with its conserved first and last residue. A D gene is named only where the DNA matches it firmly. Clone size is given for some rows only: seen once, a few or many times, or a class if the clone is expanded.

J: TRBJ1-1; V: TRBV7-1; size: .; D: .; CDR3: CASSQLENTEAFF; DNA: TGTGCCAGCAGCCAACTGGAGAACACTGAAGCTTTCTTT
J: TRBJ2-7; V: TRBV7-2; size: .; D: .; CDR3: CASSPGGTASYEQYF; DNA: TGTGCCAGCAGCCCCGGCGGTACAGCTTCCTACGAGCAGTACTTC
J: TRBJ2-3; V: TRBV28; size: once; D: TRBD2; CDR3: CASFAGGASTDTQYF; DNA: TGTGCCAGCTTTGCCGGGGGGGCCAGCACAGATACGCAGTATTTT
J: TRBJ1-3; V: TRBV7-2; size: .; D: .; CDR3: CASSFNSGNTIYF; DNA: TGTGCCAGCAGCTTCAACTCCGGAAACACCATATATTTT
J: TRBJ2-7; V: TRBV27; size: .; D: TRBD1; CDR3: CASSLTGAVEQYF; DNA: TGTGCCAGCAGTTTAACAGGGGCTGTCGAGCAGTACTTC
J: TRBJ1-4; V: TRBV27; size: .; D: TRBD1; CDR3: CASSPTGGGNNEKLFF; DNA: TGTGCCAGCAGTCCGACAGGGGGGGGCAATAATGAAAAACTGTTTTTT
J: TRBJ2-7; V: TRBV14; size: .; D: .; CDR3: CASSQRGIGPYEQYF; DNA: TGTGCCAGCAGCCAACGCGGCATTGGGCCCTACGAGCAGTACTTC
J: TRBJ1-1; V: TRBV9; size: few; D: .; CDR3: CASSPRGQLNTEAFF; DNA: TGTGCCAGCAGCCCCCGCGGACAGCTGAACACTGAAGCTTTCTTT
J: TRBJ2-3; V: TRBV7-9; size: .; D: TRBD2; CDR3: CASSQGGGSRDTQYF; DNA: TGTGCCAGCAGTCAGGGCGGCGGGAGCAGAGATACGCAGTATTTT
J: TRBJ2-1; V: TRBV4-1; size: .; D: .; CDR3: CASSRLGSPYNEQFF; DNA: TGCGCCAGCAGCCGTCTGGGGAGCCCCTACAATGAGCAGTTCTTC
J: TRBJ1-3; V: TRBV28; size: .; D: TRBD1; CDR3: CASSSQGGNGNTIYF; DNA: TGTGCCAGCAGTTCACAGGGGGGGAATGGAAACACCATATATTTT
J: TRBJ2-7; V: TRBV28; size: .; D: TRBD1; CDR3: CASSPGDSTYEQYF; DNA: TGTGCCAGCAGTCCAGGGGACAGCACCTACGAGCAGTACTTC
J: TRBJ2-3; V: TRBV5-1; size: .; D: TRBD1; CDR3: CASSRTGVSHTDTQYF; DNA: TGCGCCAGCAGCAGGACAGGGGTCAGCCACACAGATACGCAGTATTTT
J: TRBJ1-1; V: TRBV28; size: .; D: .; CDR3: CASSPLAGNEAFF; DNA: TGTGCCAGCAGCCCCCTGGCAGGGAATGAAGCTTTCTTT
J: TRBJ2-5; V: TRBV5-4; size: .; D: .; CDR3: CASGGGGETQYF; DNA: TGTGCCAGCGGCGGAGGGGGGGAGACCCAGTACTTC